The 29 T cell receptor beta chains below come from one sample, sequenced in a study of vaccination and CD4 T cells after COVID-19. The treatment here: roughly 11-day PBMC culture with coronavirus spike peptide pools or control peptides (ViraFEST assay). Sequenced with the Oncomine TCR Beta short-read assay was DNA taken from cultured CD4+ T cells. TCRdb used MiXCR to reprocess the PCR reads, holding one entry per CDR3 protein. The top ten hold around 3.4% of the sample, which has more than 15,000 distinct CDR3 sequences, roughly 47% seen once. No antigen has been assigned to these receptors. Sequenced sample: CD4+ T cells from blood, cultured in vitro. These receptors all stem from a human donor who had recovered from COVID-19.

The chain carries TRBV19 and TRBJ1-5, with D uncertain. Deletions cut 0 bases from V and 3 bases from J, with 12 bases between. The germline gives CDR1 LNHDA, CDR2 SQIVND (reference sequence). The CDR3 has 16 amino acids. The CDR3 nucleotides are TGTGCCAGTAGTATAGATCGTCCCGGGAACAATCAGCCCCAGCATTTT. It is translated as CASSIDRPGNNQPQHF.

This clonotype was detected only a few times. The chain has TRBV30 and TRBJ2-3; maybe TRBD1 (5 bases). The CDR3 covers 12 residues. The germline V gene has CDR1 GTSNPN and CDR2 SVGIG (reference sequence). V lost 0 bases and J 6 bases, leaving 7 bases between the germline ends. Here the CDR3 reads CAWSVKGDTQYF. The DNA of the CDR3 is TGTGCCTGGAGTGTTAAGGGGGATACGCAGTATTTT.

This clonotype appeared a few times. The chain combines TRBV24-1 with TRBJ2-1; D ambiguous. Trimming removed 2 bases at V and 3 bases at J, with 4 bases between. Germline V gives CDR1 KGHDR, CDR2 SFDVKD. The CDR3 is 13 residues long. The CDR3 region is CATSDSDYNEQFF. The CDR3 nucleotides are TGTGCCACCAGTGATTCCGACTACAATGAGCAGTTCTTC.

The chain joins TRBV6-1 to TRBJ2-7; tentatively, D is TRBD1 (7 bases). The CDR3 length is 13 residues. Germline CDR1 MNHNS, CDR2 SASEGT. The V gene lost 6 bases and the J gene lost 4 bases, with 13 bases spanning the gap. The CDR3 sequence is CASREGARYEQYF. The CDR3 nucleotides are TGTGCCAGCAGGGAGGGGGCGCGTTACGAGCAGTACTTC.

The V and J genes are TRBV2 and TRBJ2-5; the D call may be TRBD1 or TRBD2 (6 bases each). Trimming took off 6 bases at V and 5 bases at J, with 22 bases between the two ends. This CDR3 is 16 amino acids long. CDR1 is SNHLY and CDR2 is FYNNEI in the germline V gene. CDR3 amino acids: CASSDGGARVVETQYF. Written as DNA, the CDR3 is TGTGCCAGCAGCGACGGGGGCGCCAGGGTTGTGGAGACCCAGTACTTC.

The chain links TRBV3-1 to TRBJ2-1; no clear D gene. Germline-derived CDR1 and CDR2 are LGHDT and YNNKEL (reference sequence). V dropped 0 bases and J dropped 7 bases, with 1 base sitting between them. This CDR3 comprises 11 residues. The CDR3 sequence: CASSQDNEQFF. For the CDR3, the DNA is TGTGCCAGCAGCCAAGATAATGAGCAGTTCTTC.

This clonotype was counted only a few times. The CDR3 nucleotides are TGTGCCAGCAGCTTGGTCAGGGCGGCCTCCTATAATTCACCCCTCCACTTT. It codes for CASSLVRAASYNSPLHF. This chain uses TRBV5-6 with TRBJ1-6; maybe TRBD1 (5 bases). CDR3 length equals 17 residues. CDR1 and CDR2 from the germline V gene are SGHDT and YYEEEE. Trimming left V 0 bases short and J 0 bases short, with 10 bases between.

DNA of the CDR3: TGTGCCAGCAGCCATCCGGAGGAAGAGCAGTACTTC. Translated: CASSHPEEEQYF. The chain is built from TRBV14 and TRBJ2-7; weak D call: TRBD2 (5 bases). This CDR3 region has 12 residues. The V end lost 3 bases, the J end lost 7 bases, and 10 bases lay between the germline ends. Germline-derived CDR1 and CDR2 are SGHDN and FVKESK.

The rearrangement joins TRBV18 to TRBJ2-7, with a tentative D call TRBD1 (6 bases). Trimming stripped 3 bases from V and 0 bases from J, with 9 bases between. There are 14 residues in the CDR3. Germline lookup yields CDR1 KGHSH and CDR2 LQKENI. CDR3 in DNA: TGTGCCAGCTCACCGTACAGGGACTCCTACGAGCAGTACTTC. Translation gives CASSPYRDSYEQYF.

The CDR3 reads CASMREAQETQYF. The CDR3 bases are TGTGCCAGTATGAGGGAGGCCCAAGAGACCCAGTACTTC. The V gene is TRBV2, the J gene TRBJ2-5; D is perhaps TRBD2 (6 bases). The germline CDR1 and CDR2 sequences are SNHLY and FYNNEI. This CDR3 is built from 13 residues. V was trimmed by 9 bases and J by 1 base, leaving 12 bases between them.

The chain has TRBV29-1 and TRBJ1-1; D call uncertain. There are 13 residues in the CDR3. Germline V lookup: CDR1 SQVTM, CDR2 ANQGSEA. V lost 0 bases and J 3 bases, leaving 8 bases between the germline ends. As DNA, the CDR3 is TGCAGCGTTGAAGACCATACTTACACTGAAGCTTTCTTT. Protein product: CSVEDHTYTEAFF. Supplemented by reference TRBV29-1 and TRBJ1-1, the full variable domain reads SAVISQKPSRDICQRGTSLTIQCQVDSQVTMMFWYRQQPGQSLTLIATANQGSEATYESGFVIDKFPISRPNLTFSTLTVSNMSPEDSSIYLCSVEDHTYTEAFFGQGTRLTVV.

The V and J genes are TRBV24-1 and TRBJ2-7, with a tentative D call TRBD2 (6 bases). The V gene lost 5 bases and the J gene lost 0 bases, with 7 bases spanning the gap. Per the germline V gene, CDR1 is KGHDR and CDR2 is SFDVKD. The CDR3 extends over 13 amino acids. CDR3 loop: CATSAGSSYEQYF. The CDR3 DNA follows: TGTGCCACCAGTGCCGGGAGCTCCTACGAGCAGTACTTC.

The rearrangement uses TRBV19 and TRBJ2-7; 11 bases fit TRBD1. Trimming cost V 4 bases and J 7 bases; bases outside gene matches: 6. This CDR3 spans 14 amino acids. CDR1 and CDR2 (germline): LNHDA, SQIVND (reference sequence). CDR3 sequence reads: CASSTGQGALEQYF. The CDR3 region has the DNA TGTGCCAGTAGTACCGGACAGGGGGCTTTGGAGCAGTACTTC.

V usage is TRBV3-1 and J usage is TRBJ2-5, with a tentative D call TRBD2 (6 bases). The germline CDR1 and CDR2 sequences are LGHDT and YNNKEL (reference sequence). V shed 4 bases and J shed 0 bases, with 6 bases lying between them. The CDR3 consists of 13 residues. The CDR3 DNA reads TGTGCCAGCAGCCGGGACTACCAAGAGACCCAGTACTTC. The encoded protein is CASSRDYQETQYF.

This clonotype was observed a handful of times. The CDR3 sequence is CASSLQGSNQPQHF. CDR3 coding DNA: TGTGCCAGCAGCTTACAGGGTAGCAATCAGCCCCAGCATTTT. The V and J genes are TRBV11-2 and TRBJ1-5, with D perhaps TRBD1 (5 bases). Trimming shortened V by 2 bases and J by 0 bases, and 5 bases separated the two germline ends. The CDR3 has 14 residues. The germline CDR1 and CDR2 sequences are SGHAT and FQNNGV.

This sequence joins TRBV7-9 and TRBJ2-1; 7 nucleotides align to TRBD1. J was trimmed by 0 bases and V by 1 base; bases with no gene match: 15. The CDR3 loop spans 20 amino acids. CDR1 SEHNR and CDR2 FQNEAQ come from the germline V gene (reference sequence). CDR3 in amino acids: CASSLGGGGRLFSSYNEQFF. In DNA, the CDR3 is TGTGCCAGCAGCTTAGGAGGGGGCGGCAGGCTTTTTTCCTCCTACAATGAGCAGTTCTTC.

This clonotype appeared a few times. V usage is TRBV6-1 and J usage is TRBJ1-2, with 9 bases matching TRBD1. The junction had 12 bases not matched to a gene; V was cut back by 4 bases and J by 3 bases. Germline V gene lookup returns CDR1 MNHNS and CDR2 SASEGT. The CDR3 runs to 17 residues. In DNA, the CDR3 is TGTGCCAGCAGTGTAAACGCCGGGACAGGGTATGACTATGGCTACACCTTC. It translates to CASSVNAGTGYDYGYTF.

The gene calls are TRBV20-1 and TRBJ2-1; 7 bases line up with TRBD2. This CDR3 region has 12 residues. Unmatched junction bases numbered 2, after V lost 4 bases and J lost 5 bases. The germline gives CDR1 DFQATT, CDR2 SNEGSKA (reference sequence). CDR3 in DNA: TGCAGTGCTATGGGGGGGAACAATGAGCAGTTCTTC. It encodes CSAMGGNNEQFF.

This chain joins TRBV20-1 and TRBJ2-7, with 12 bases identical to TRBD2. This CDR3 comprises 14 residues. With V trimmed by 4 bases and J by 7 bases, 8 bases remained unmatched. CDR1 and CDR2 from the germline V gene are DFQATT and SNEGSKA (reference sequence). CDR3 nucleotides: TGCAGTGCTATTCCACTAGCGGGAGGTATAGAGCAGTACTTC. As protein: CSAIPLAGGIEQYF.

V gene TRBV28 combines with J gene TRBJ2-3; 13 bases match TRBD2. The germline CDR1 and CDR2 sequences are MDHEN and SYDVKM. V lost 5 bases and J lost 4; bases outside the gene matches: 15. The CDR3 loop spans 19 amino acids. CDR3 sequence (DNA): TGTGCCAGCAGTACCAGGTCCCCCACTAGCGGGAGGGGGGCAGATACGCAGTATTTT. Protein product: CASSTRSPTSGRGADTQYF. The full variable domain, with the rest looked up from reference TRBV28 and TRBJ2-3, is DVKVTQSSRYLVKRTGEKVFLECVQDMDHENMFWYRQDPGLGLRLIYFSYDVKMKEKGDIPEGYSVSREKKERFSLILESASTNQTSMYLCASSTRSPTSGRGADTQYFGPGTRLTVL.

This chain joins TRBV11-2 and TRBJ2-5, with 10 positions matching TRBD2. The V gene's germline CDR1 is SGHAT and CDR2 FQNNGV. The junction had 0 bases not matched to a gene; V was cut back by 3 bases and J by 2 bases. This CDR3 is 14 amino acids long. CDR3 DNA: TGTGCCAGCAGCTTGACTAGCGGGCAAGAGACCCAGTACTTC. This gives the protein CASSLTSGQETQYF.

The V gene is TRBV18, the J gene TRBJ1-6; TRBD1 aligns across 12 bases. J lost 9 bases, V lost 5 bases, and 5 bases had no gene match. Germline CDR1 is KGHSH and CDR2 is LQKENI. This CDR3 comprises 15 residues. The CDR3 sequence: CASSSGTGGTSPLHF. In nucleotides, the CDR3 is TGTGCCAGCTCATCTGGGACAGGGGGCACTTCACCCCTCCACTTT.

This clonotype was counted only a few times. The gene calls are TRBV19 and TRBJ1-5; 8 bases are shared with TRBD1. After removal of 3 bases from V and 9 bases from J, the junction contained 16 bases not matched to a gene. This CDR3 region has 17 residues. The germline V gene has CDR1 LNHDA and CDR2 SQIVND (reference sequence). The CDR3 is CASSIGPQGARVRPQHF. The CDR3 DNA reads as TGTGCCAGTAGTATCGGACCCCAGGGGGCGCGAGTCCGGCCCCAGCATTTT.

This clonotype appeared a few times. The chain couples TRBV2 to TRBJ2-7; weak D call: TRBD2 (5 bases). Looked up from germline, CDR1 is SNHLY and CDR2 is FYNNEI. This CDR3 contains 14 residues. V lost 3 bases, J lost 3 bases, and 12 bases lay in between. The CDR3 bases are TGTGCCAGCAGTGACCTAGCTTCAAACTACGAGCAGTACTTC. It codes for CASSDLASNYEQYF.

This clonotype was seen a few times. The chain is built from TRBV24-1 and TRBJ2-5; D may be TRBD1 (6 bases). The CDR3 covers 18 residues. Germline CDR1 KGHDR, CDR2 SFDVKD. Trimming pared 9 bases from V and 2 bases from J, leaving 27 bases between. In DNA form, the CDR3 reads TGTGCCACCGGAAACAGGGTTGCAGAACCCACATTACAAGAGACCCAGTACTTC. Its translation is CATGNRVAEPTLQETQYF.

The rearrangement uses TRBV7-8 and TRBJ2-7; D perhaps matches TRBD2 (5 bases). V dropped 4 bases and J dropped 0 bases, with 19 bases sitting between them. Germline lookup yields CDR1 SGHVS and CDR2 FQNEAQ. This CDR3 contains 17 residues. CDR3 nucleotides: TGTGCCAGCAGCTATTCGGGATGGGTGGCGAGCTCCTACGAGCAGTACTTC. This sequence encodes CASSYSGWVASSYEQYF.

This chain links TRBV6-2 or TRBV6-3 with TRBJ2-6; no firm D call. The length of the CDR3 is 13 residues. Germline V gene sequence: CDR1 MNHEY, CDR2 SVGEGT. V lost 6 bases and J lost 6, with 9 bases in between. The CDR3 region is CASSPSEANVLTF. CDR3 in DNA: TGTGCCAGCAGCCCCTCCGAGGCCAACGTCCTGACTTTC.

This clonotype was seen only a few times. The chain combines TRBV7-2 with TRBJ2-2; D is possibly TRBD1 (6 bases). V dropped 2 bases and J dropped 6 bases, with 10 bases sitting between them. Germline loops: CDR1 SGHTA, CDR2 FQGNSA. There are 14 residues in the CDR3. CDR3 in amino acids: CASSLPQGAGELFF. DNA of the CDR3: TGTGCCAGCAGCTTACCACAGGGTGCCGGGGAGCTGTTTTTT.

The rearrangement links TRBV21-1 to TRBJ2-3; the table's D call TRBD1 went unverified against the DNA. TRBV21-1 is a recognized pseudogene. The CDR3 length is 16 residues. CDR3 loop: CASSKRGARNEDTQYF. The CDR3 DNA reads TGTGCCAGCAGCAAAAGGGGGGCTAGGAATGAAGATACGCAGTATTTT.